This TCR beta chain was obtained from a study of memory CD4+ T cells and cytomegalovirus serostatus (dated by TCRdb to between 2018 and 2021). Notes on the research overall: A total of 33 healthy Belgian adults, of whom 9 were CMV seropositive and about 25 were CMV seronegative, were included in the cohort. To replicate a published TCR-based CMV serostatus classifier, the researchers sequenced the CD4+ memory TCRbeta repertoires of a Belgian cohort whose cytomegalovirus serostatus was known. On the study overall, not on this receptor specifically: Among the 160 or so previously reported CMV-associated TCRbeta sequences, some 69 showed up in the CD4+ memory repertoires, with each one found in between one and five individuals. Only CD4+CD45RO+ memory cells were sequenced, in contrast to the original study, in which naive and memory CD4+ and CD8+ populations were covered. A median bootstrapped AUC of almost 0.96 with a 95% CI of 0.76-1.00 was achieved on the Belgian cohort by the original-framework classifier. The results were interpreted as suggesting that the CMV-associated TCR signature is mostly present in the CD4+ memory repertoire. For predicting CMV serostatus, the median bootstrapped AUC was approximately 0.96 using the original framework and 0.91 using a US-trained random forest.

Genomic DNA was extracted from sorted cells with the Quick-DNA Microprep Kit. Amplification of TCRbeta DNA was done with the immunoSEQ hsTCRbeta kit, following the protocol from the manufacturer. TCRbeta libraries were sequenced on an Illumina MiSeq instrument. The paper's processing steps were these. Removing out-of-frame sequences left 2 million to 2.5 million distinct TCRbeta sequences, an average of around 62,000 per individual. Each individual was scored using the number of 150 to 200 previously reported CMV-associated TCRbeta sequences that the individual carried and the total number of productive distinct TCRbeta sequences. A beta-binomial model was reimplemented in Python, and random forests from scikit-learn, run with default parameters, were trained on data from the US cohort. Classifier performance on the Belgian cohort was summarized as median AUC with percentile confidence intervals over 10,000 bootstrap iterations. TCRdb mirrors the immuneACCESS table, restricted to in-frame sequences. Some clones are absent from its copies; in checked studies, under half trace to an unresolved V gene, and the reason for the others is unknown. V and J calls and clone size are given by that table; D and trimming were obtained from the DNA. This sample holds about 96,000 clones; about 80% were observed only once. The top ten clonotypes cover approximately 4% of the sample.

A note on this clone: It has no known antigen specificity. The sample holds no much larger clone one base away, and base qualities are not on file.

Single viable CD3+CD4+CD8-CD45RO+ cells were sorted as memory CD4+ T cells on a FACSAria II. CMV serostatus was determined using a Roche Elecsys assay that detects serum IgG against CMV pp150, pp28, p38 and p52. Once the samples were thawed, total CD4+ T cells were enriched through positive selection using CD4 magnetic microbeads. The samples came from a separate study whose specific focus was interrogating the CD4+ T cell memory repertoire. Peripheral blood mononuclear cells were isolated and cryopreserved following standard operating procedures; serum was stored at -80 °C. Staining used CD3-PerCP (BW264/56), CD4-APC (RPA-T4), CD45RO-PE (UCHT1) and CD8-Pacific Orange (3B5) antibodies, with Sytox blue excluding non-viable cells. CDR1 is given as SGHRS and CDR2 as YFSETQ, both from the germline V gene. Trimmed from V: 4 bases; trimmed from J: 0 bases; junction bases lacking a gene match: 4. The CDR3 has 15 amino acids, counting the end cysteine and phenylalanine. The kept DNA is CDR3 alone, 45 bases in frame from the first base.

Sequenced sample: memory CD4+ T cells from blood. The chain is made from TRBV5-1 and TRBJ2-1; the junction holds 7 bases that match TRBD1. This TCR derives from an adult in good health and CMV-seropositive. The nucleotide sequence reads TGCGCCAGCAGCCAGACAGGGCGCTCCTACAATGAGCAGTTCTTC. This encodes CASSQTGRSYNEQFF.